Each of the 6 T cell receptor beta chains below was sequenced from the same sample in a study of T cells in Graves' hyperthyroidism and ophthalmopathy. Amplified TCR beta CDR3 regions derived from RNA transcripts. The primer set for the first-round RT-PCR of the TCR CDR3 was HTBI. One entry per CDR3 protein results from TCRdb running MiXCR on the multiplex PCR reads. In the table there are roughly 380,000 distinct CDR3 sequences, approximately 13% of which are singletons. Input material: blood. Source of these receptors: a woman aged 18-29 years with Graves' hyperthyroidism.

This CDR3 reads CASSFPGNSYNSPLHF. CDR3 DNA: TGTGCCAGCAGTTTTCCGGGGAACTCCTATAATTCACCCCTCCACTTT. The gene calls are TRBV28 and TRBJ1-6; no clear D gene. In germline, CDR1 is MDHEN, CDR2 SYDVKM. There are 16 residues in the CDR3. The V end was cut by 3 bases, the J end by 0 bases, with 9 bases between.

This clonotype was counted only a few times. This chain links TRBV4-3 with TRBJ2-3; D call uncertain. The V end was cut by 1 base, the J end by 0 bases, with 8 bases between. This CDR3 has 15 amino acids. Germline V gene sequence: CDR1 LGHNA, CDR2 YSLEER. CDR3 protein: CASSQVWISTDTQYF. CDR3 nucleotide sequence: TGCGCCAGCAGCCAAGTTTGGATCAGCACAGATACGCAGTATTTT.

Many counts were recorded for this clonotype. This chain uses TRBV5-1 with TRBJ2-3; 10 bases fit TRBD2. The V gene end was trimmed by 4 bases and the J gene end by 1 base; junction bases not matched to a gene: 6. CDR3 length: 16 amino acids. Germline values: CDR1 SGHRS, CDR2 YFSETQ. CDR3 sequence (DNA): TGCGCCAGCAGCCAAACTGGGACTAGCGGCACAGATACGCAGTATTTT. Translated, it gives CASSQTGTSGTDTQYF. The full variable domain, in which reference TRBV5-1 and TRBJ2-3 provide the parts outside the CDR3, is KAGVTQTPRYLIKTRGQQVTLSCSPISGHRSVSWYQQTPGQGLQFLFEYFSETQRNKGNFPGRFSGRQFSNSRSEMNVSTLELGDSALYLCASSQTGTSGTDTQYFGPGTRLTVL.

The rearrangement uses TRBV5-6 and TRBJ1-1; no definite D call. The CDR3 is 12 amino acids. V dropped 1 base and J dropped 6 bases, with 7 bases sitting between them. CDR1 and CDR2 from the germline V gene are SGHDT and YYEEEE. The CDR3 reads CASSLSSAEAFF. CDR3 nucleotide sequence: TGTGCCAGCAGCTTGAGTAGCGCTGAAGCTTTCTTT.

For this clonotype: This may come from a read error, since a much larger clone is one base off. The chain is built from TRBV27 and TRBJ2-2; D is unclear. The CDR3 runs 13 residues. Germline assignment: CDR1 MNHEY and CDR2 SMNVEV (reference sequence). CDR3 region: CTSSYPNTGELFF. The CDR3 DNA reads as TGTACCAGCAGCTACCCGAACACCGGGGAGCTGTTTTTT.

This clonotype was recorded at least ten times. The V call is TRBV19, the J call TRBJ1-2; D unresolved. Trimming removed 8 bases at V and 4 bases at J, with 20 bases between. The CDR3 loop spans 15 amino acids. Germline CDR1 is LNHDA and CDR2 is SQIVND (reference sequence). The CDR3 DNA is TGTGCCAGTTTGAGCCGAGCAGGAATTCGCTATGGCTACACCTTC. Translated: CASLSRAGIRYGYTF.